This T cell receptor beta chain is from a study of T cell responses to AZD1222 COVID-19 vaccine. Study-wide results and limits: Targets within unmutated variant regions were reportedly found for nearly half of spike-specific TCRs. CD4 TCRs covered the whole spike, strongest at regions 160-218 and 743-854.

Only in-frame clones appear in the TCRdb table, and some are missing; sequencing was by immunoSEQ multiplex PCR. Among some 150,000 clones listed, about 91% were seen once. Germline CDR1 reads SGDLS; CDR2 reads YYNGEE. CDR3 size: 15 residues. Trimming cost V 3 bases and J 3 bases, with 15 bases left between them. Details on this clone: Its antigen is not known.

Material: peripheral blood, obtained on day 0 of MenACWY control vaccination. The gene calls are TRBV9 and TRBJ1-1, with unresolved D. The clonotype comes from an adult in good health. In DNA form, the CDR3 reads TGTGCCAGCAGCGCCTTCGGACGGTGGGACACTGAAGCTTTCTTT. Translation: CASSAFGRWDTEAFF.